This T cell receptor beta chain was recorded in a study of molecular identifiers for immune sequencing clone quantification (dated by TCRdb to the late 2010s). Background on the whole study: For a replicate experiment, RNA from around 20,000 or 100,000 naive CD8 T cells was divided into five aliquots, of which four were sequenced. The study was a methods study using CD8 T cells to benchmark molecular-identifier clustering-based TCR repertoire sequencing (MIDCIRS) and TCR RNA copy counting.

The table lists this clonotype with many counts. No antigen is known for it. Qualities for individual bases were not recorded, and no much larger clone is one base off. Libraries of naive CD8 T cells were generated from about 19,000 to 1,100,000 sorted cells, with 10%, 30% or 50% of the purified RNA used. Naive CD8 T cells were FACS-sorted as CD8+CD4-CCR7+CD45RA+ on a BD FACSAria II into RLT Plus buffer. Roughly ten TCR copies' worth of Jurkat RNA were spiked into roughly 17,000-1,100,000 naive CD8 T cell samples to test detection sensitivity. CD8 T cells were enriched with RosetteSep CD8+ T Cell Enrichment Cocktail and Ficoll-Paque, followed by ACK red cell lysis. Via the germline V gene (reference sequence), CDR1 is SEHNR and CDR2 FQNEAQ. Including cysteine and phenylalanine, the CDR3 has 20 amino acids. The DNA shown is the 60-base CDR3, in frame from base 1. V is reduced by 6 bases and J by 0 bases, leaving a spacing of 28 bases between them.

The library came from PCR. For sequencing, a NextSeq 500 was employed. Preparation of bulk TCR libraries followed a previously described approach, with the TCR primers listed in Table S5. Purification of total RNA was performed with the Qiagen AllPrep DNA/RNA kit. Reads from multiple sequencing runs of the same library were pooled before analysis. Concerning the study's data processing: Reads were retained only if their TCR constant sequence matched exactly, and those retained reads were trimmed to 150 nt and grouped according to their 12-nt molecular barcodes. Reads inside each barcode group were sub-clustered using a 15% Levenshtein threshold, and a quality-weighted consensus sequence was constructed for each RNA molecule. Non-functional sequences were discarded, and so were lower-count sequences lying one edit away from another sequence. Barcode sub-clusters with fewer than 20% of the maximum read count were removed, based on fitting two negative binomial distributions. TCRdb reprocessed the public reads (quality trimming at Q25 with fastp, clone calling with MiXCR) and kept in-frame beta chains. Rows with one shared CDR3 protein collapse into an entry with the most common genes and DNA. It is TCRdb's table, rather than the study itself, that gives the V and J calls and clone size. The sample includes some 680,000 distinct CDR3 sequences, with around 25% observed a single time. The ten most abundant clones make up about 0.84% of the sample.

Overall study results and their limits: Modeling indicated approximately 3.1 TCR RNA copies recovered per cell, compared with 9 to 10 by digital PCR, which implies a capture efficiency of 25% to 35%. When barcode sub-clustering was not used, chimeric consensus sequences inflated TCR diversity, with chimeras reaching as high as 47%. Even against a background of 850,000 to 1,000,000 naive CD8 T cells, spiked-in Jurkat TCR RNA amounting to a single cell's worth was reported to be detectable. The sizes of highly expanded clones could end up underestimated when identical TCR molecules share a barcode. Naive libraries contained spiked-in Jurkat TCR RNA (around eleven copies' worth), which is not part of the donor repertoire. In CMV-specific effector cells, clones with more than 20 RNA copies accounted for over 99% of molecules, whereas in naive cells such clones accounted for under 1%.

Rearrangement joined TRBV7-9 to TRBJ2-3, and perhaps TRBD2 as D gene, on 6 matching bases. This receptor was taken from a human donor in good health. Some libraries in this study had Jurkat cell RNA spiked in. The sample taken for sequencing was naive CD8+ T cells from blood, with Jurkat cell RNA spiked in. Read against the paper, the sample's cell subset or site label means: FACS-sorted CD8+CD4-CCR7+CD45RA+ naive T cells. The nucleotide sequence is TGTGCCAGCAGGGGAACGGGGCCACGGTGGCGGGACCTCAGCACAGATACGCAGTATTTT. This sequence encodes CASRGTGPRWRDLSTDTQYF. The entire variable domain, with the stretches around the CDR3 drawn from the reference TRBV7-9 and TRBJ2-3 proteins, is DTGVSQNPRHKITKRGQNVTFRCDPISEHNRLYWYRQTLGQGPEFLTYFQNEAQLEKSRLLSDRFSAERPKGSFSTLEIQRTEQGDSAMYLCASRGTGPRWRDLSTDTQYFGPGTRLTVL.